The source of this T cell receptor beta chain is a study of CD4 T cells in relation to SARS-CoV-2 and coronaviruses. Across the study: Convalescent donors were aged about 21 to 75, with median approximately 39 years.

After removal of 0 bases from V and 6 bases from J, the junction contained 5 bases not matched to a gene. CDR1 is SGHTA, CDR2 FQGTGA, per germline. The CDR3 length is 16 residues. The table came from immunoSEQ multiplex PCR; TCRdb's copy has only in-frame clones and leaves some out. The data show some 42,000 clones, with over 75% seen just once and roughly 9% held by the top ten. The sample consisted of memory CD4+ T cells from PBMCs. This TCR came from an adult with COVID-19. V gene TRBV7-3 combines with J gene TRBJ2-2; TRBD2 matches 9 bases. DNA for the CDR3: TGTGCCAGCAGCTTAACGTGGCGGGGGGGCCCCGGGGAGCTGTTTTTT. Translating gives CASSLTWRGGPGELFF.